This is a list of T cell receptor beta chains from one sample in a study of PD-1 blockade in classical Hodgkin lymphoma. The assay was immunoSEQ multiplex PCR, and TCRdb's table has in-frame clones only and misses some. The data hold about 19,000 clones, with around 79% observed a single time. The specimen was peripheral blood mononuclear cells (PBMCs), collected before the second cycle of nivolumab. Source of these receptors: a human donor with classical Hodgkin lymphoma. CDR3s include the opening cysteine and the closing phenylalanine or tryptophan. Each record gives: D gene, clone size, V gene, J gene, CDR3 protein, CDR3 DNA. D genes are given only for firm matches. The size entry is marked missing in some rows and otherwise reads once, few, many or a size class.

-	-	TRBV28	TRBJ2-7	CASKAAVTYEQYF	TGTGCCAGCAAAGCGGCCGTAACCTACGAGCAGTACTTC
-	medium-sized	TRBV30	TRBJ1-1	CALPGNSNTEAFF	TGTGCCCTCCCCGGTAATTCGAACACTGAAGCTTTCTTT
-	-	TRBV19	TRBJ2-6	CASSIQGGANVLTF	TGTGCCAGTAGTATACAGGGTGGAGCCAACGTCCTGACTTTC
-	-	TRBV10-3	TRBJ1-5	CAISDRPNSNQPQHF	TGTGCCATCAGTGATCGGCCAAATAGCAATCAGCCCCAGCATTTT
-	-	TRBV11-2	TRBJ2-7	CASSLEGYEQYF	TGTGCCAGCAGCTTAGAGGGGTACGAGCAGTACTTC
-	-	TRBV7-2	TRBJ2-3	CASSLAGGARDTQYF	TGTGCCAGCAGCTTAGCGGGGGGGGCCAGAGATACGCAGTATTTT
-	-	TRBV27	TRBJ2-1	CASSPIPDNEQFF	TGTGCCAGCAGCCCCATCCCGGACAATGAGCAGTTCTTC
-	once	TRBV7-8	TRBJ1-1	CASSWVGTMNTEAFF	TGTGCCAGCAGCTGGGTCGGGACCATGAACACTGAAGCTTTCTTT
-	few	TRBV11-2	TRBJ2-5	CASSRAGETQYF	TGTGCCAGCAGCCGCGCCGGGGAGACCCAGTACTTC
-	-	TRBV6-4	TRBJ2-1	CASSDSPESEQFF	TGTGCCAGCAGTGACTCGCCGGAATCTGAGCAGTTCTTC
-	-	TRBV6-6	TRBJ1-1	CASSYSTSTEAFF	TGTGCCAGCAGTTACAGTACTTCCACTGAAGCTTTCTTT
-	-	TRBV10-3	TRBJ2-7	CAISDPGQRSYEQYF	TGTGCCATCAGTGACCCCGGACAGCGATCCTACGAGCAGTACTTC
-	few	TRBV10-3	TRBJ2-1	CAISGKTTQGYNEQFF	TGTGCCATCAGTGGAAAGACGACGCAGGGCTACAATGAGCAGTTCTTC
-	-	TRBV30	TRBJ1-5	CAWSVGNLGSLLQPQHF	TGTGCCTGGAGTGTAGGTAACCTGGGAAGTCTGCTTCAGCCCCAGCATTTT
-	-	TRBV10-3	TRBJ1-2	CAISATDRTYGYTF	TGTGCCATCAGTGCGACCGACAGGACCTATGGCTACACCTTC
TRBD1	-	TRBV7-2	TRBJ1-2	CASSQSTGAPGYTF	TGTGCCAGCAGCCAATCGACAGGGGCTCCGGGCTACACCTTC
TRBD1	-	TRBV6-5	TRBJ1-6	CASSPLTGANSPLHF	TGTGCCAGCAGTCCCCTAACAGGGGCGAATTCACCCCTCCACTTT
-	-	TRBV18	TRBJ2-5	CASSPGARYQETQYF	TGTGCCAGCTCACCCGGGGCAAGGTACCAAGAGACCCAGTACTTC
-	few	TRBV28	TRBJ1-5	CASSFEVQPQHF	TGTGCCAGCTCCTTTGAGGTCCAGCCCCAGCATTTT